This T cell receptor beta chain emerged from a study of CD8 T cells in Susac syndrome. After extraction with the RNeasy kit, roughly 0.5 to 1 ug of the RNA was reverse transcribed using random hexamers. TCRdb called the immunoSEQ multiplex PCR reads again in MiXCR, with one record for every CDR3 protein. The sample lists approximately 190,000 distinct CDR3 sequences, more than 90% occurring once. The CDR3 has 15 residues. The ends were cut back, 0 bases at V and 6 bases at J, with 14 bases in the middle. Germline V gene lookup returns CDR1 SGHTA and CDR2 FQGNSA. This clonotype originated in a human donor with Susac syndrome. The chain has TRBV7-2 and TRBJ1-2; D unclear. The sample comprised CD4+ T cells from PBMCs. CDR3 sequence reads: CASSLAPGEGHGYTF. CDR3 bases: TGTGCCAGCAGCTTAGCGCCCGGGGAGGGCCATGGCTACACCTTC.